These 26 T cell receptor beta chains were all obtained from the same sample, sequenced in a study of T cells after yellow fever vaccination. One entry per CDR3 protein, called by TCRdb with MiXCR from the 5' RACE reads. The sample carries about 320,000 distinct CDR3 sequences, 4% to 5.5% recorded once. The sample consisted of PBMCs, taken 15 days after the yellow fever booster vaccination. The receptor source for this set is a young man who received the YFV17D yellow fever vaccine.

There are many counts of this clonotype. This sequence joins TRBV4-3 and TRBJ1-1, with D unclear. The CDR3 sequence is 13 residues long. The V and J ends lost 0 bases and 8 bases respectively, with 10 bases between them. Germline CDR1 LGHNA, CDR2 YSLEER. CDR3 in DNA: TGCGCCAGCAGCCAAGATCTTCGTTTCGAAGCTTTCTTT. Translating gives CASSQDLRFEAFF.

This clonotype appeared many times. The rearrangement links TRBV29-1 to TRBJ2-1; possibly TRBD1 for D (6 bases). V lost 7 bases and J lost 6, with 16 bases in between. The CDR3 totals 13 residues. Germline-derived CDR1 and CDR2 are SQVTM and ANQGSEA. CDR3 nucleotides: TGCAGCGCCTGGGGGCAAGGGGGCAATGAGCAGTTCTTC. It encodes CSAWGQGGNEQFF.

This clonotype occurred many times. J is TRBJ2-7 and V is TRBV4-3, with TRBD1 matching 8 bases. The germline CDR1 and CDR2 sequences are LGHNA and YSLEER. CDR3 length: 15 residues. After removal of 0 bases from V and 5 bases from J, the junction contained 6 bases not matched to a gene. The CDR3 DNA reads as TGCGCCAGCAGCCAAGAAACAGGGGGTATCGACGAGCAGTACTTC. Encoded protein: CASSQETGGIDEQYF.

CDR3 protein: CASSPWTRQETQYF. In DNA, the CDR3 is TGTGCCAGCAGCCCCTGGACTAGGCAAGAGACCCAGTACTTC. V gene TRBV3-1 combines with J gene TRBJ2-5; 7 positions match TRBD2. The V gene's germline CDR1 is LGHDT and CDR2 YNNKEL (reference sequence). The CDR3 extends over 14 amino acids. Unmatched junction bases numbered 4, after V lost 4 bases and J lost 2 bases.

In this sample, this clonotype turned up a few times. The CDR3 sequence is CASSEGGTGKNIQYF. The CDR3 coding sequence is TGTGCCAGCAGTGAGGGTGGGACAGGGAAAAACATTCAGTACTTC. V gene TRBV25-1 combines with J gene TRBJ2-4; 9 bases fit TRBD1. J lost 4 bases, V lost 3 bases, and 4 bases had no gene match. The CDR3 extends over 15 amino acids. From germline, CDR1 is MGHDK and CDR2 SYGVNS.

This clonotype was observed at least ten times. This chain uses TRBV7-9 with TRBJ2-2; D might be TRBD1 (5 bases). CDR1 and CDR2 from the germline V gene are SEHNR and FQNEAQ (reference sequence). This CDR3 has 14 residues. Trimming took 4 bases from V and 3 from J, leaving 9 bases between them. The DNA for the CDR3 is TGTGCCAGCAGCTCAGACAGATACACCGGGGAGCTGTTTTTT. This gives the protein CASSSDRYTGELFF.

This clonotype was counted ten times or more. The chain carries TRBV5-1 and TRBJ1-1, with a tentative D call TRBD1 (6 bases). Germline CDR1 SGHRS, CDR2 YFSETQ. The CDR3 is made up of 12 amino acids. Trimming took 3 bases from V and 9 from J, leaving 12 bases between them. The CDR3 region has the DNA TGCGCCAGCAGCTCAAGCGGGGGCCAAGCTTTCTTT. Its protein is CASSSSGGQAFF.

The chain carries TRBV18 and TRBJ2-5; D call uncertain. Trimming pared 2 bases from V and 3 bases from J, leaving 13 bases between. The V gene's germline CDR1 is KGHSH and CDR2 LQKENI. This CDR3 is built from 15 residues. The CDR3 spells CASSPSAGAKETQYF. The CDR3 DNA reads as TGTGCCAGCTCACCAAGCGCAGGAGCTAAAGAGACCCAGTACTTC.

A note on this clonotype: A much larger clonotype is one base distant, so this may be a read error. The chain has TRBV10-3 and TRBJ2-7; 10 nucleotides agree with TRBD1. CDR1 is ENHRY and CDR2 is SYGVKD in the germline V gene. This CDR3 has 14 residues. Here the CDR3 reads CALSGGQGSYEQYF. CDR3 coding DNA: TGTGCCCTCAGTGGGGGACAGGGGTCCTACGAGCAGTACTTC.

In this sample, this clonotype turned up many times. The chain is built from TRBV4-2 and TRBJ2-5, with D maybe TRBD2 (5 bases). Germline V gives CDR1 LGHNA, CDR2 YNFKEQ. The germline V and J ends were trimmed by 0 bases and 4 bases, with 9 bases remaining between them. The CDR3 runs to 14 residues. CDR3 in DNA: TGTGCCAGCAGCCAAGATTGGACTGGAGAGACCCAGTACTTC. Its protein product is CASSQDWTGETQYF.

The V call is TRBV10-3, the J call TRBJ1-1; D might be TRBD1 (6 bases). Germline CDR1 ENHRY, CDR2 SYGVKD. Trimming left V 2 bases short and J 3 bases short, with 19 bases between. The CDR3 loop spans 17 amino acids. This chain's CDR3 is CAISETTKGEGDTEAFF. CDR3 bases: TGTGCCATCAGTGAGACAACAAAGGGGGAAGGGGACACTGAAGCTTTCTTT.

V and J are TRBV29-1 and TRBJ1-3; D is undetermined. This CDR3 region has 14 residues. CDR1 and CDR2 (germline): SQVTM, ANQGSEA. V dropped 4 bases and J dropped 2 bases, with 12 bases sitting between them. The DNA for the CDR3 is TGCAGCGTTGCGCCACCAAACGCTGGAAACACCATATATTTT. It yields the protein CSVAPPNAGNTIYF.

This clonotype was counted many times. CDR3: CASTGNSGYNSPLHF. CDR3 DNA sequence: TGTGCCAGCACAGGGAACAGCGGGTATAATTCACCCCTCCACTTT. The V gene is TRBV6-5, the J gene TRBJ1-6, with D perhaps TRBD1 (5 bases). The CDR3 consists of 15 residues. Germline-derived CDR1 and CDR2 are MNHEY and SVGAGI. Trimming stripped 7 bases from V and 4 bases from J, with 14 bases between.

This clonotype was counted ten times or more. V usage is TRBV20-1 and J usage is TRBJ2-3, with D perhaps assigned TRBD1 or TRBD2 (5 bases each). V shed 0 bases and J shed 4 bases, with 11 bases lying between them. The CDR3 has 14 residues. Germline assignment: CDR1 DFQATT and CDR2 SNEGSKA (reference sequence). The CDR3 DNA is TGCAGTGCTAGAGATGCAGTGGGGGCAGATACGCAGTATTTT. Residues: CSARDAVGADTQYF.

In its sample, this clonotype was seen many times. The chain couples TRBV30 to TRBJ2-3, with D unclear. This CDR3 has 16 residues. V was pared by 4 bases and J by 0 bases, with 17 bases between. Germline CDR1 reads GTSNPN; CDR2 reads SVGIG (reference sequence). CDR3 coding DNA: TGTGCCTGGAAACCTCGTCTATTCCATAGCACAGATACGCAGTATTTT. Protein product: CAWKPRLFHSTDTQYF.

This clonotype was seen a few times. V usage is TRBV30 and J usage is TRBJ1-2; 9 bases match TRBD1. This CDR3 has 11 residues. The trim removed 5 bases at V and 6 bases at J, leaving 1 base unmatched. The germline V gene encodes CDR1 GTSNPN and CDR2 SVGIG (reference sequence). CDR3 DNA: TGTGCCTGGGGACAGGGGAATGGCTACACCTTC. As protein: CAWGQGNGYTF. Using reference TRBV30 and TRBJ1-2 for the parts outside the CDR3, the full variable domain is SQTIHQWPATLVQPVGSPLSLECTVEGTSNPNLYWYRQAAGRGLQLLFYSVGIGQISSEVPQNLSASRPQDRQFILSSKKLLLSDSGFYLCAWGQGNGYTFGSGTRLTVV.

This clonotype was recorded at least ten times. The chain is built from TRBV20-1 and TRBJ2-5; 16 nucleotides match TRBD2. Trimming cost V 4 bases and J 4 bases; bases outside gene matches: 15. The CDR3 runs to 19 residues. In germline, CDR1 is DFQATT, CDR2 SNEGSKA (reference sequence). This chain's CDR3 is CSATFQTGLAGGPRETQYF. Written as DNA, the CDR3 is TGCAGTGCTACCTTTCAGACGGGACTAGCGGGGGGGCCGCGAGAGACCCAGTACTTC.

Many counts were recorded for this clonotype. This chain's CDR3 is CASSGGGNTIYF. CDR3 DNA: TGTGCCAGCAGCGGAGGAGGAAACACCATATATTTT. The chain links TRBV9 to TRBJ1-3; D ambiguous. The CDR3 length is 12 residues. The germline V gene has CDR1 SGDLS and CDR2 YYNGEE. Trimming shortened V by 3 bases and J by 4 bases, and 5 bases separated the two germline ends.

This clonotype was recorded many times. The CDR3 sequence: CSARDPWRGGNEQFF. The CDR3 DNA follows: TGCAGTGCTAGAGATCCTTGGCGGGGGGGGAATGAGCAGTTCTTC. V usage is TRBV20-1 and J usage is TRBJ2-1; 9 bases match TRBD2. V dropped 0 bases and J dropped 7; count of bases not matched to a gene: 7. The CDR3 is made up of 15 amino acids. Per the germline V gene, CDR1 is DFQATT and CDR2 is SNEGSKA (reference sequence).

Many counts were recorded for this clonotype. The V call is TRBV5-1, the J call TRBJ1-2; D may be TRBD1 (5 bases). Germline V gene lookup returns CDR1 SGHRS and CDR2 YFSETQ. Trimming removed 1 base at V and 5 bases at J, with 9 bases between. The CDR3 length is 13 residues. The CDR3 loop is CASSLKTGYGYTF. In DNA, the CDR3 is TGCGCCAGCAGCTTGAAAACAGGATATGGCTACACCTTC.

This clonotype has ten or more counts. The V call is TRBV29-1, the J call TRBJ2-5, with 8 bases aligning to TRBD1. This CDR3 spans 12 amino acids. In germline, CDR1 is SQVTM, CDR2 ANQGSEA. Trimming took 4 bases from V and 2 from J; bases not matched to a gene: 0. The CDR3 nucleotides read TGCAGCGTTGGACAGGGGCAAGAGACCCAGTACTTC. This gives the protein CSVGQGQETQYF.

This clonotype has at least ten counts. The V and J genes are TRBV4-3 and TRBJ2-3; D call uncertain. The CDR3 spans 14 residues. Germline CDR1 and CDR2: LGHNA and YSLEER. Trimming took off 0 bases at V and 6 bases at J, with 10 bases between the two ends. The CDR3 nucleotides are TGCGCCAGCAGCCAAGATGGATCAGGCGATACGCAGTATTTT. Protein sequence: CASSQDGSGDTQYF.

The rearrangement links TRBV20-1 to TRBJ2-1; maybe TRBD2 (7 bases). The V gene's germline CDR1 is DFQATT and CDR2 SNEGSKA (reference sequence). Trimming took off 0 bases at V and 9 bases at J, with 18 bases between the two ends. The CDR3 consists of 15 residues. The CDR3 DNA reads TGCAGTGCTAGAGATCCGGGGGGCTCTGGTGCTGAGCAGTTCTTC. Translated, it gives CSARDPGGSGAEQFF.

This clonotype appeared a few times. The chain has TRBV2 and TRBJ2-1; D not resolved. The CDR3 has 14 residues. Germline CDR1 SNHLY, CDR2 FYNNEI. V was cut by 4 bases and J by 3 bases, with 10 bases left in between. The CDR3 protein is CASSASYSYNEQFF. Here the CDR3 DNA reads TGTGCCAGCAGTGCGAGTTATAGCTACAATGAGCAGTTCTTC.

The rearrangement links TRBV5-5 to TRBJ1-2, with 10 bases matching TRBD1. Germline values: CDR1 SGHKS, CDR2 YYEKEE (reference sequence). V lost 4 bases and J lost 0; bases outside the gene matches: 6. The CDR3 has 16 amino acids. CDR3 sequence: CASSIGTGVSNYGYTF. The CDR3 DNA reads TGTGCCAGCAGCATTGGGACAGGGGTCTCTAACTATGGCTACACCTTC.

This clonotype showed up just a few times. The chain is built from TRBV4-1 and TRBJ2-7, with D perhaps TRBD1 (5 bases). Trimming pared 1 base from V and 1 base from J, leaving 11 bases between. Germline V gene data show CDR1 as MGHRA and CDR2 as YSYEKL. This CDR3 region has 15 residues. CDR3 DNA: TGCGCCAGCAGCCAAGTTAGCAGGGCATCCTACGAGCAGTACTTC. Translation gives CASSQVSRASYEQYF.